Listed here are 27 T cell receptor beta chains from one sample, sequenced in a study of blood T cell repertoires in COVID-19. Sequenced by immunoSEQ multiplex PCR; TCRdb stores in-frame clones only, minus some. This table has roughly 290,000 clones, roughly 87% appearing once. Sequencing input: PBMCs or T cells enriched from blood (not recorded which). The receptors were sampled from a woman aged 40 to 50 who had recovered from COVID-19.

For the CDR3, the DNA is TGTGCCAGCAGCTTAGTGGCTAGCGGCGGCACAGATACGCAGTATTTT. Its translation: CASSLVASGGTDTQYF. V gene TRBV7-2 combines with J gene TRBJ2-3; the match to TRBD2 covers 7 bases. This CDR3 has 16 residues. V was pared by 1 base and J by 1 base, with 5 bases of the junction left unmatched. The germline V gene has CDR1 SGHTA and CDR2 FQGNSA.

Here the CDR3 DNA reads TGTGCCAGCAGTACCTACAGGGTCGGACAGCCCCAGCATTTT. It translates to CASSTYRVGQPQHF. This chain links TRBV6-5 with TRBJ1-5; D might be TRBD1 (6 bases). This CDR3 contains 14 residues. Germline V gives CDR1 MNHEY, CDR2 SVGAGI. With 5 bases removed from V and 7 bases from J, the gap between germline ends came to 15 bases.

The chain couples TRBV10-3 to TRBJ1-4; 7 bases map to TRBD1. The CDR3 consists of 14 residues. V shed 2 bases, J shed 8 bases, and the junction held 5 bases outside the gene matches. CDR1 and CDR2 from the germline V gene are ENHRY and SYGVKD. The CDR3 region has the DNA TGTGCCATCAGTGAGGCGGACAGGAACGAAAAACTGTTTTTT. Translated: CAISEADRNEKLFF.

This chain connects TRBV7-2 to TRBJ2-1; 7 positions match TRBD2. J lost 6 bases, V lost 1 base, and 9 bases had no gene match. The CDR3 has 16 residues. The germline gives CDR1 SGHTA, CDR2 FQGNSA. CDR3 DNA: TGTGCCAGCAGCTTAGGGGGGGGACTCCCCTCCAATGAGCAGTTCTTC. Residues: CASSLGGGLPSNEQFF. The variable domain in full, with the rest retrieved from reference TRBV7-2 and TRBJ2-1, is GAGVSQSPSNKVTEKGKDVELRCDPISGHTALYWYRQSLGQGLEFLIYFQGNSAPDKSGLPSDRFSAERTGGSVSTLTIQRTQQEDSAVYLCASSLGGGLPSNEQFFGPGTRLTVL.

The rearrangement joins TRBV7-3 to TRBJ1-5; D ambiguous. The CDR3 is 15 amino acids. Trimming pared 0 bases from V and 3 bases from J, leaving 9 bases between. The germline V gene encodes CDR1 SGHTA and CDR2 FQGTGA. The CDR3 DNA is TGTGCCAGCAGCTTAACGGCAGGACTCAATCAGCCCCAGCATTTT. This encodes CASSLTAGLNQPQHF.

This clone was counted once. The rearrangement links TRBV30 to TRBJ2-1; D is perhaps TRBD2 (6 bases). V was trimmed by 4 bases and J by 0 bases, leaving 13 bases between them. This CDR3 spans 15 amino acids. Germline assignment: CDR1 GTSNPN and CDR2 SVGIG (reference sequence). The CDR3 protein is CAWTSVIFSYNEQFF. CDR3 DNA: TGTGCCTGGACTAGCGTTATATTCTCCTACAATGAGCAGTTCTTC.

The J gene is TRBJ2-7, the V gene TRBV29-1; tentative D call: TRBD1 (6 bases). V lost 2 bases and J lost 1, with 9 bases in between. This CDR3 has 13 residues. Germline lookup yields CDR1 SQVTM and CDR2 ANQGSEA. The CDR3 coding sequence is TGCAGCGTTGAATCGGACAGTTCCTACGAGCAGTACTTC. It yields the protein CSVESDSSYEQYF.

This clone appeared a single time. The V gene is TRBV3-1 (or the pseudogene TRBV3-2), the J gene TRBJ1-4, with D unresolved. V lost 2 bases and J 10 bases, leaving 14 bases between the germline ends. The germline CDR1 and CDR2 sequences are LGHDT and YNNKEL (reference sequence). The CDR3 consists of 14 residues. The DNA for the CDR3 is TGTGCCAGCAGCCAATCCGATGCGATTCGAAAACTGTTTTTT. Amino acid sequence: CASSQSDAIRKLFF.

The chain is built from TRBV20-1 and TRBJ1-2; D gene uncertain. This CDR3 has 11 residues. V shed 2 bases and J shed 8 bases, with 9 bases lying between them. CDR1 is DFQATT and CDR2 is SNEGSKA in the germline V gene (reference sequence). CDR3 protein: CSARIPQGYTF. CDR3 sequence (DNA): TGCAGTGCTAGAATCCCTCAGGGCTACACCTTC.

This rearrangement joins TRBV15 to TRBJ2-5, with D maybe TRBD1 (6 bases). Germline V lookup: CDR1 LNHNV, CDR2 YYDKDF (reference sequence). V lost 0 bases, J lost 2 bases, and 16 bases lay in between. The CDR3 is 17 residues long. The CDR3 DNA sequence: TGTGCCACCAGCAGAGAACCCCCGGGCAGGGGACAAGAGACCCAGTACTTC. This sequence encodes CATSREPPGRGQETQYF.

The chain employs TRBV28 and TRBJ1-5; 11 bases agree with TRBD1. Germline trimming cut 4 bases from V and 4 bases from J; bases unmatched to any gene: 3. Germline V gene sequence: CDR1 MDHEN, CDR2 SYDVKM. The CDR3 runs 15 residues. The DNA for the CDR3 is TGTGCCAGCAGTTGGGGGACAGGGGGGAATCAGCCCCAGCATTTT. Protein product: CASSWGTGGNQPQHF. The full variable domain, rest sourced from reference TRBV28 and TRBJ1-5, is DVKVTQSSRYLVKRTGEKVFLECVQDMDHENMFWYRQDPGLGLRLIYFSYDVKMKEKGDIPEGYSVSREKKERFSLILESASTNQTSMYLCASSWGTGGNQPQHFGDGTRLSIL.

For the CDR3, the DNA is TGTGCCAGCAGTTTAGGGCGGGGAAGCTCCTACGAGCAGTACTTC. Residues: CASSLGRGSSYEQYF. The V gene is TRBV28, the J gene TRBJ2-7, with D perhaps matching TRBD2 (6 bases). There are 15 residues in the CDR3. Germline V gene sequence: CDR1 MDHEN, CDR2 SYDVKM. Trimming removed 2 bases at V and 0 bases at J, with 11 bases between.

This chain joins TRBV28 and TRBJ1-1; D is perhaps TRBD1 (6 bases). Germline V lookup: CDR1 MDHEN, CDR2 SYDVKM. V lost 8 bases, J lost 10 bases, and 20 bases lay in between. This CDR3 spans 13 amino acids. CDR3 region: CASLLGGGRVAFF. The CDR3, as DNA: TGTGCCAGCCTTCTCGGCGGGGGCAGGGTAGCTTTCTTT. Combining the CDR3 with reference TRBV28 and TRBJ1-1 gives the whole variable domain DVKVTQSSRYLVKRTGEKVFLECVQDMDHENMFWYRQDPGLGLRLIYFSYDVKMKEKGDIPEGYSVSREKKERFSLILESASTNQTSMYLCASLLGGGRVAFFGQGTRLTVV.

The rearrangement joins TRBV7-2 to TRBJ1-3, with D maybe TRBD1 (6 bases). V gave up 4 bases and J gave up 0 bases, with 10 bases separating them. The CDR3 is 15 amino acids. Germline values: CDR1 SGHTA, CDR2 FQGNSA. The CDR3 sequence: CASSSGQFSGNTIYF. CDR3 DNA: TGTGCCAGCAGCTCCGGACAGTTCTCTGGAAACACCATATATTTT.

This clone was found once. The rearrangement joins TRBV28 to TRBJ1-1; possible D gene TRBD1, 5 bases. Germline loops: CDR1 MDHEN, CDR2 SYDVKM. The length of the CDR3 is 12 residues. V shed 2 bases and J shed 10 bases, with 11 bases lying between them. CDR3 in amino acids: CASSLIPGRAFF. CDR3 coding DNA: TGTGCCAGCAGTTTAATCCCAGGGCGAGCTTTCTTT.

The genes are TRBV12-3 or TRBV12-4 and TRBJ2-5; possibly TRBD1 for D (5 bases). The CDR3 consists of 13 residues. V shed 2 bases and J shed 5 bases, with 9 bases lying between them. DNA of the CDR3: TGTGCCAGCAGTTTAATAAGGGGTGAGACCCAGTACTTC. Its protein is CASSLIRGETQYF.

The CDR3 spells CASSKRGQGYQPQHF. In nucleotides, the CDR3 is TGTGCCAGTAGTAAAAGGGGACAGGGGTATCAGCCCCAGCATTTT. The chain carries TRBV19 and TRBJ1-5, with TRBD1 matching over 10 bases. The CDR3 has 15 amino acids. Germline V gene lookup returns CDR1 LNHDA and CDR2 SQIVND (reference sequence). V was pared by 4 bases and J by 5 bases, with 5 bases of the junction left unmatched.

The CDR3 sequence: CASSFGTGGSGNTIYF. DNA of the CDR3: TGCGCCAGCAGCTTCGGGACAGGGGGCTCTGGAAACACCATATATTTT. The chain is built from TRBV5-1 and TRBJ1-3, with 11 bases fitting TRBD1. The CDR3 sequence is 16 residues long. CDR1 is SGHRS, CDR2 YFSETQ, per germline. With 2 bases clipped from V and 0 bases from J, the junction kept 1 base outside the gene matches.

This clone was detected only once. The CDR3 DNA reads TGTGCCAGCTCACCGGGCCACGAGCAGTACTTC. It translates to CASSPGHEQYF. The chain couples TRBV18 to TRBJ2-7; D gene unclear. V was shortened by 3 bases and J by 5 bases, with 5 bases between the two germline ends. Germline CDR1 and CDR2: KGHSH and LQKENI. This CDR3 region has 11 residues.

The V call is TRBV28, the J call TRBJ1-3, with D tentatively TRBD1 (5 bases). This CDR3 contains 13 residues. Trimming shortened V by 6 bases and J by 7 bases, and 13 bases separated the two germline ends. CDR1 and CDR2 (germline): MDHEN, SYDVKM. CDR3 nucleotide sequence: TGTGCCAGCAGGGAAAGGGGATCCAACACCATATATTTT. Translation gives CASRERGSNTIYF.

This clone was found once. The V gene is TRBV3-1 (or the pseudogene TRBV3-2), the J gene TRBJ1-2; a possible D gene is TRBD1 (6 bases). This CDR3 contains 12 residues. V was clipped by 4 bases and J by 7 bases, with 10 bases between them. Germline-derived CDR1 and CDR2 are LGHDT and YNNKEL (reference sequence). This chain's CDR3 is CASSPGQRGYTF. CDR3 bases: TGTGCCAGCAGCCCCGGACAGCGTGGCTACACCTTC.

The chain joins TRBV27 to TRBJ2-3; 13 bases fit TRBD2. Trimming took 5 bases from V and 3 from J; bases not matched to a gene: 8. CDR3 length equals 17 residues. Germline loops: CDR1 MNHEY, CDR2 SMNVEV (reference sequence). CDR3 sequence: CASSPLPTSGRTDTQYF. The CDR3 DNA sequence: TGTGCCAGCAGTCCCCTCCCGACTAGCGGGAGGACAGATACGCAGTATTTT.

The chain carries TRBV7-9 and TRBJ1-3; TRBD1 is a possible D gene (6 bases). The V gene lost 5 bases and the J gene lost 3 bases, with 11 bases spanning the gap. Germline values: CDR1 SEHNR, CDR2 FQNEAQ (reference sequence). The CDR3 sequence is 14 residues long. CDR3 nucleotides: TGTGCCAGCAGCCCAAGGGACATTGGAAACACCATATATTTT. This translates into CASSPRDIGNTIYF.

This clone has a single count. The rearrangement joins TRBV29-1 to TRBJ2-2, with D unresolved. CDR1 SQVTM and CDR2 ANQGSEA come from the germline V gene. There are 11 residues in the CDR3. V lost 4 bases and J 5 bases, leaving 5 bases between the germline ends. CDR3 sequence reads: CSVVETGELFF. The CDR3 nucleotides are TGCAGCGTTGTTGAGACCGGGGAGCTGTTTTTT.

This chain links TRBV2 with TRBJ1-5; D not certain. This CDR3 comprises 16 residues. Germline CDR1 reads SNHLY; CDR2 reads FYNNEI. V lost 5 bases and J lost 0, with 14 bases in between. CDR3 loop: CASSRVSGYSNQPQHF. In nucleotides, the CDR3 is TGTGCCAGCAGTCGCGTCTCCGGTTATAGCAATCAGCCCCAGCATTTT.

The rearrangement links TRBV15 to TRBJ2-5; perhaps TRBD2 as D (6 bases). Trimming took off 11 bases at V and 5 bases at J, with 21 bases between the two ends. The germline V gene encodes CDR1 LNHNV and CDR2 YYDKDF (reference sequence). The CDR3 totals 14 residues. The CDR3 sequence is CAAPPNWGEETQYF. The CDR3, as DNA: TGTGCCGCTCCTCCAAACTGGGGGGAGGAGACCCAGTACTTC.

V is TRBV19 and J is TRBJ2-5; a possible D gene is TRBD2 (5 bases). The V and J ends lost 1 base and 5 bases respectively, with 14 bases between them. The germline V gene encodes CDR1 LNHDA and CDR2 SQIVND (reference sequence). The CDR3 is made up of 15 amino acids. The CDR3 sequence is CASSIGYGNPETQYF. The CDR3 coding sequence is TGTGCCAGTAGTATAGGTTACGGGAATCCCGAGACCCAGTACTTC.